The T cell receptor beta chain described here comes from a study of blood T cell repertoires in COVID-19. This clone was detected once. The repertoire was sequenced with immunoSEQ multiplex PCR; TCRdb's copy has only in-frame clones and lacks some. The sample holds approximately 260,000 clones, around 83% seen once. The source of this sequence is a woman aged 60-75 years with active or convalescent COVID-19. Sequences were obtained from peripheral blood.

The CDR3 bases are TGTGCCAGCAGTTTGGGCTACAGGTACGAGCAGTACTTC. As protein: CASSLGYRYEQYF. The rearrangement uses TRBV12-3 or TRBV12-4 and TRBJ2-7; tentatively, D is TRBD1 (5 bases). This CDR3 region has 13 residues. V dropped 3 bases and J dropped 4 bases, with 10 bases sitting between them.